Listed below are T cell receptor beta chains from one sample, sequenced in a study of metastatic and nonmetastatic thyroid tumors. MiXCR was used by TCRdb to re-call the PCR reads. Of approximately 20,000 clones detected, 37% appear once; the ten largest clones hold about 26%. Sequences were obtained from tumor tissue. All receptors derive from a female donor with papillary thyroid cancer or a benign thyroid nodule (not recorded which). Some clones in this sample may be carry-over from other donors' samples. Each CDR3 is given without its conserved first and last residue. Fields, in order: clone size, J gene, V gene, CDR3 protein. Where a row states a size, it is once, few, many or the class of an expanded clone; other rows omit it.

>many|TRBJ1-2|TRBV6-5
ASSYKGTDYGYT
>large|TRBJ2-5|TRBV6-2/TRBV6-3
ASSSGQLQETQY
>few|TRBJ1-2|TRBV28
ASSSLLRGQGYTNYGYT
>.|TRBJ2-7|TRBV5-1
ASSPTGGRLEQY
>.|TRBJ1-2|TRBV19
ASETARGGKGYT
>.|TRBJ2-1|TRBV20-1
SARRPSYNEQF
>few|TRBJ2-3|TRBV20-1
SARDLRGTSGGTDTQY
>few|TRBJ1-6|TRBV28
ASMKTGSSPLH
>.|TRBJ1-5|TRBV27
ASRQGQGHQPQH
>few|TRBJ2-1|TRBV6-5
ASSSSGSGSYNEQF
>few|TRBJ2-2|TRBV27
ASSPGAYGAGTRGELF
>few|TRBJ2-5|TRBV12-3/TRBV12-4
ASSPSGAGGREAQY
>.|TRBJ2-3|TRBV11-2
ASSLDGGSTDTQY
>.|TRBJ2-7|TRBV11-2
ASSLVMGDLYEQY
>.|TRBJ2-7|TRBV27
ASSLKGPDYEQY
>.|TRBJ2-3|TRBV15
ATSRLSRVGSDTQY
>once|TRBJ1-2|TRBV20-1
SAKGTDTNYGYT
>few|TRBJ1-2|TRBV6-1
ASSRQGISLNYGYT
>.|TRBJ1-2|TRBV28
ASSLDRGSYGYT
>.|TRBJ1-6|TRBV5-1
ASSLHRGNSPLH
>few|TRBJ2-1|TRBV6-1
ASSPGLAGANEQF
>once|TRBJ2-2|TRBV11-3
ASRRVGGELF
>.|TRBJ1-6|TRBV11-2
ASSFHRDSPLH
>.|TRBJ2-2|TRBV20-1
SARDPLAGAGDTGELF
>few|TRBJ2-7|TRBV28
ASSTRGQGRSEQY
>.|TRBJ2-3|TRBV6-2/TRBV6-3
ASSYSGGGVSTDTQY
>.|TRBJ2-7|TRBV30
ARRQAYEQY
>few|TRBJ2-7|TRBV9
ASSGSYAGSYEQY
>.|TRBJ2-7|TRBV10-3
AINQEGALNEQY
>.|TRBJ1-5|TRBV12-3/TRBV12-4
ASRGTALSQPQH
>.|TRBJ2-1|TRBV11-2
ASILIAGGPNEQF
>.|TRBJ1-1|TRBV6-1
ASSMAENTEAF
>few|TRBJ1-1|TRBV24-1
ATSDFGGEAF
>once|TRBJ1-2|TRBV30
AWNRQAINYGYT
>.|TRBJ2-7|TRBV24-1
ATSDYPDSYEQY
>few|TRBJ2-2|TRBV28
ASSLLGANTGELF
>.|TRBJ2-1|TRBV24-1
ATSAASGRASYNEQF
>.|TRBJ2-3|TRBV2
ASSPGTASTDTQY
>.|TRBJ1-6|TRBV30
AWNRDGSYNSPLH
>.|TRBJ2-7|TRBV20-1
SASRGTSGNYEQY
>.|TRBJ2-7|TRBV6-1
ASSGGDYEQY
>many|TRBJ1-2|TRBV6-2/TRBV6-3
ASSYGFANYGYT
>.|TRBJ1-3|TRBV27
ASRKGGSGNTIY
>.|TRBJ1-1|TRBV11-2
ASSLHGQGGHTEAF
>.|TRBJ1-4|TRBV6-2/TRBV6-3
ASRRTTRMNEKLF
>few|TRBJ2-1|TRBV28
ASSFRGSYNEQF
>few|TRBJ2-1|TRBV2
ASSEDGLDNEQF
>few|TRBJ1-1|TRBV5-1
ASSLSWFGNTEAF
>few|TRBJ2-3|TRBV10-3
ATASGTSTDTQY
>few|TRBJ2-2|TRBV11-2
ASSRDRGLGGELF
>few|TRBJ1-2|TRBV6-1
ASRLDRARVYGYT
>.|TRBJ2-7|TRBV27
ASSPGQGAYEQY
>few|TRBJ1-3|TRBV25-1
ASSRTGEGNTIY
>.|TRBJ1-2|TRBV20-1
SARDTGTVYGYT
>.|TRBJ1-2|TRBV6-1
ASSRRDRGSYGYT